This TCR beta chain was retrieved from a study of blood T cell repertoires in COVID-19. Study background: From the United States, Italy and Spain came samples of acute and convalescent COVID-19.

V lost 1 base and J lost 5; bases outside the gene matches: 2. CDR3 length: 14 amino acids. Germline CDR1 GTSNPN, CDR2 SVGIG (reference sequence). This table comes from immunoSEQ multiplex PCR, and its TCRdb copy is limited to in-frame clones, with some not included. The table includes nearly 350,000 clones, around 86% detected once. This chain joins TRBV30 and TRBJ1-6, with 7 bases identical to TRBD1. Sample: peripheral blood. This clonotype was obtained from a woman aged 45-60 years with COVID-19, enrolled during active disease. The CDR3 spells CAWSGDSNNSPLHF. The CDR3 coding sequence is TGTGCCTGGAGTGGGGACAGTAATAATTCACCCCTCCACTTT.